Here is one TCR beta chain with its context. What it binds is not known. Sample-barcoded 5' priming and a J-beta primer mix drove a second PCR of roughly 7 to 11 cycles. Every single cDNA molecule received a tag from a template-switch adaptor with 12 random nucleotides. TCRdb reanalysed the 5' RACE reads using MiXCR and keeps one entry per CDR3 protein. The data hold about 680,000 distinct CDR3 sequences, with 49% observed a single time. Donors gave approximately 9.9 milliliters of peripheral blood apiece. Total RNA, at least 5.5 micrograms per sample, was extracted from PBMCs. The entry originates in a study of blood T cells in healthy people across ages. Whole-study findings and limits: Any changes in expanded clonotypes were possibly confounded, as donor CMV status remained unknown.

Germline V lookup: CDR1 LGHDT, CDR2 YNNKEL (reference sequence). The CDR3 consists of 15 residues. V lost 1 base to trimming and J lost 2 bases, with 12 bases between them. The sequenced material came from blood. The source of this sequence is an older woman in good health. The J gene is TRBJ2-7, the V gene TRBV3-1; D call uncertain. CDR3 DNA sequence: TGTGCCAGCAGCCAAGGTTTCACGCAAGCCTACGAGCAGTACTTC. It yields the protein CASSQGFTQAYEQYF.